Shown below are 7 T cell receptor beta chains from a single sample sequenced in a study of T cells in narcolepsy (dated by TCRdb to between 2017 and 2018). Library creation used the immunoSEQ multiplex PCR assay. The source is immuneACCESS, and TCRdb retained only in-frame sequences with V and J called. Part of the clones is not carried over; for the studies checked, unresolved V genes explain less than half of this, and the remainder is unexplained. This sample lists approximately 32,000 clones; around four fifths were detected once. About 1.1% of the sample lies in the top ten. Sequencing used CD45RA- memory CD4+ T cells from PBMCs. What the cell subset or site label conveys for this sample: memory T cells sorted ex vivo from peripheral blood. These receptors all come from a human donor with narcolepsy.

This clone was seen only a few times. The chain recombines TRBV25-1 with TRBJ2-5; 11 positions match TRBD1. Germline-derived CDR1 and CDR2 are MGHDK and SYGVNS. V shed 1 base and J 5 bases; nucleotides not matched to a gene: 6. This CDR3 region has 16 residues. The CDR3 DNA is TGTGCCAGCAGTGAATGGACAGGGGGCGCAGGGGAGACCCAGTACTTC. Its protein is CASSEWTGGAGETQYF.

This chain connects TRBV19 to TRBJ2-3, with 8 bases fitting TRBD2. The V segment lost 6 bases and the J segment 4 bases; nucleotides outside the gene matches: 9. The CDR3 contains 15 residues. Germline CDR1 and CDR2: LNHDA and SQIVND (reference sequence). The DNA for the CDR3 is TGTGCCAGTAGCGGTACGGGGGGGAGGTCAGATACGCAGTATTTT. Encoded protein: CASSGTGGRSDTQYF.

Details on this clone: The junction does not match germline at one end; this may be a read error. The rearrangement links TRBV11-2 to TRBJ2-7, with D uncertain. Germline V gene lookup returns CDR1 SGHAT and CDR2 FQNNGV. There are 12 residues in the CDR3. CDR3: CASSLASYERYF. CDR3 DNA: TGTGCCAGCAGCTTGGCCTCGTACGAGCGGTACTTC.

The rearrangement joins TRBV28 to TRBJ2-7, with 7 nucleotides matching TRBD1. CDR3 size: 15 residues. Germline V lookup: CDR1 MDHEN, CDR2 SYDVKM. The ends lost 4 bases at V and 3 bases at J; junction bases unmatched: 9. The DNA for the CDR3 is TGTGCCAGCAGTTATACCTGGCAGGGGGACTACGAGCAGTACTTC. Encoded protein: CASSYTWQGDYEQYF.

The chain uses TRBV5-4 and TRBJ1-2; D perhaps matches TRBD1 (5 bases). Trimming shortened V by 0 bases and J by 2 bases, and 14 bases separated the two germline ends. The germline gives CDR1 SGHNT, CDR2 YYREEE (reference sequence). The CDR3 totals 16 residues. CDR3 protein: CASSLGLGGLNYGYTF. The CDR3 DNA sequence: TGTGCCAGCAGCTTGGGCCTCGGGGGGTTGAACTATGGCTACACCTTC.

The chain recombines TRBV2 with TRBJ2-7; perhaps TRBD1 as D (5 bases). The CDR3 contains 14 residues. The V gene's germline CDR1 is SNHLY and CDR2 FYNNEI. Trimming cost V 2 bases and J 6 bases, with 14 bases left between them. CDR3 coding DNA: TGTGCCAGCAGTGAACAGGGTCCTAGTCGCGAGCAGTACTTC. Translation gives CASSEQGPSREQYF.

V is TRBV20-1 and J is TRBJ2-7; D ambiguous. With 6 bases removed from V and 7 bases from J, the gap between germline ends came to 13 bases. Germline CDR1 reads DFQATT; CDR2 reads SNEGSKA (reference sequence). The CDR3 is 11 residues long. The CDR3 bases are TGCAGTGCCAGGACCGGTTCTGAGCAGTACTTC. Its protein product is CSARTGSEQYF.